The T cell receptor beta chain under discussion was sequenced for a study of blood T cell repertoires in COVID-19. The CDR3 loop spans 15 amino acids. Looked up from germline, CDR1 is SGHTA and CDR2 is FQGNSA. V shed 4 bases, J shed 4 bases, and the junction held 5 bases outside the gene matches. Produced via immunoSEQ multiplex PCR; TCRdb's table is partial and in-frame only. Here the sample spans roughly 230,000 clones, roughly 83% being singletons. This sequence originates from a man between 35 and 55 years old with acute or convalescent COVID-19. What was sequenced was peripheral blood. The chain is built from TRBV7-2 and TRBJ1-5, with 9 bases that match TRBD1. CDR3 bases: TGTGCCAGCAGCTCCCGGACAGGGGTGAATCAGCCCCAGCATTTT. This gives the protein CASSSRTGVNQPQHF.